Listed below are T cell receptor beta chains from one sample, sequenced in a study of blood T cell repertoires in COVID-19. Here immunoSEQ multiplex PCR was the method, and the copy in TCRdb shows in-frame clones only, minus some. The sample has around 100,000 clones; approximately 90% are singletons. Sequenced input: peripheral blood. The source of these receptors is a woman in her forties or fifties with acute or convalescent COVID-19. Both conserved end residues are part of each CDR3.

V	CDR3
TRBV3-1/TRBV3-2	CASSQGLASTGGTQYF
TRBV7-3	CASSPEGLGTDTQYF
TRBV12-3/TRBV12-4	CASSPGPGAEAFF
TRBV29-1	CSVLGRGRADTQYF
TRBV2	CATSSRGENSPLHF
TRBV7-9	CASSSGIVAFF
TRBV30	CASAQGAGTGELFF
TRBV11-2	CASRGGFPYEQYF
TRBV4-1	CASSQDPGQKGYTF
TRBV5-1	CASSQRGGAETQYF